These 6 T cell receptor beta chains were all obtained from the same sample, sequenced in a study of Ad26.COV2.S vaccination and SARS-CoV-2 variants (dated by TCRdb to the early 2020s). What this sample's treatment or condition label stands for: approximately 18 received Ad26.COV2.S at low or high dose, single or two shots; 5 received placebo; per-sample allocation not given. For vaccine and placebo recipients, repertoires were sequenced using samples collected on day 63 after the first injection. Library preparation employed the immunoSEQ multiplex PCR assay. Sourced from immuneACCESS, this table was stored by TCRdb with only in-frame sequences that have V and J called. A share of the clones is absent; for the studies checked, an unresolved V gene accounts for under half, and the remainder has no known explanation. The sample profile shows 440,000 or so clones; approximately 90% of them were found once. The ten largest clonotypes hold about 1.7% of the sample.

Sequenced here: peripheral blood, sampled in a trial of Ad26.COV2.S vaccine versus placebo. The receptors derive from a person between 18 and 60 years old who received the Ad26.COV2.S COVID-19 vaccine or a placebo.

The chain is built from TRBV28 and TRBJ1-5, with 8 positions matching TRBD1. Losses at the gene ends were 6 bases for V and 7 bases for J; bases not matched to a gene: 11. The CDR3 runs to 15 residues. Germline V lookup: CDR1 MDHEN, CDR2 SYDVKM. The CDR3 sequence is CASSDQGASGQPQHF. The CDR3 DNA reads TGTGCCAGCAGCGATCAGGGGGCGAGCGGGCAGCCCCAGCATTTT.

The CDR3 is CASSYEETQYF. CDR3 sequence (DNA): TGTGCCAGCAGTTACGAGGAGACCCAGTACTTC. The chain couples TRBV6-2 or TRBV6-3 to TRBJ2-5, with unresolved D. V was trimmed by 2 bases and J by 5 bases, leaving 3 bases between them. Germline lookup yields CDR1 MNHEY and CDR2 SVGEGT. The CDR3 has 11 residues.

The chain combines TRBV16 with TRBJ2-5; TRBD2 aligns across 11 bases. From germline, CDR1 is KGHSY and CDR2 FQNENV. J gave up 5 bases and V 2 bases, and 4 bases lay outside the gene matches. The CDR3 contains 15 residues. DNA for the CDR3: TGTGCCAGCAGCCAAGGACTAGCGGGTCGGGAGACCCAGTACTTC. This translates into CASSQGLAGRETQYF.

The V call is TRBV10-3, the J call TRBJ2-3, with D maybe TRBD2 (6 bases). Germline V gene lookup returns CDR1 ENHRY and CDR2 SYGVKD. The CDR3 sequence is 14 residues long. Trimming stripped 2 bases from V and 4 bases from J, with 10 bases between. The CDR3 protein is CAISETSRADTQYF. The CDR3 bases are TGTGCCATCAGTGAGACTAGCCGAGCAGATACGCAGTATTTT.

The V and J genes are TRBV6-1 and TRBJ1-5; maybe TRBD1 (6 bases). V shed 2 bases and J shed 4 bases, with 12 bases lying between them. This CDR3 region has 15 residues. From germline, CDR1 is MNHNS and CDR2 SASEGT. CDR3 in amino acids: CASSERGQSNQPQHF. The CDR3 DNA is TGTGCCAGCAGTGAACGAGGACAGTCAAATCAGCCCCAGCATTTT.

The J gene is TRBJ2-2, the V gene TRBV7-9; 9 bases align to TRBD1. The V and J ends lost 5 bases and 2 bases, in that order; junction bases with no gene match: 9. The length of the CDR3 is 17 residues. Germline CDR1 SEHNR, CDR2 FQNEAQ (reference sequence). Here the CDR3 reads CASSLGTGGGNTGELFF. DNA for the CDR3: TGTGCCAGCAGCCTCGGTACAGGGGGCGGAAACACCGGGGAGCTGTTTTTT.